This T cell receptor beta chain stems from a study of T cell responses to AZD1222 COVID-19 vaccine. Study-wide results and caveats: The sample set comprised mostly white British donors with more females, and clonal diversity was possibly underestimated. The number of AZD1222 recipients seropositive at baseline was only five or six.

CDR3 length: 13 residues. The V gene lost 5 bases and the J gene lost 3 bases, with 10 bases spanning the gap. Note on this clone: No antigen is known for it.

Clones were read by immunoSEQ multiplex PCR, and TCRdb kept only the in-frame ones, dropping some. The sample includes some 94,000 clones, around 90% of them seen just once. Sequences were derived from peripheral blood, sampled on day 0 of AZD1222 vaccination. The chain links TRBV12-3 or TRBV12-4 to TRBJ1-1; D is unclear. The receptor comes from an adult in good health. CDR3 bases: TGTGCCAGCAGTCTAAACGGAGACACTGAAGCTTTCTTT. The encoded protein is CASSLNGDTEAFF.